The sequence of this TCR beta chain was determined in a study of CD8 T cells in Susac syndrome. With random hexamers, reverse transcription was performed on roughly 0.45 to 1 ug of RNA. TCRdb re-derived calls from the immunoSEQ multiplex PCR reads in MiXCR, one entry per CDR3 protein. The sample comprises 250,000 to 350,000 distinct CDR3 sequences, more than 75% of which are singletons, and around 0.12% rests with the top ten. This clonotype was detected only a few times. Losses at the gene ends were 3 bases for V and 2 bases for J; bases not matched to a gene: 5. The CDR3 spans 14 residues. Germline assignment: CDR1 SGDLS and CDR2 YYNGEE.

The V and J genes are TRBV9 and TRBJ2-7; 7 bases are a match to TRBD1. The sample was CD8+ T cells from PBMCs. This TCR was sampled from a human donor with multiple sclerosis. The DNA of the CDR3 is TGTGCCAGCAGCGAACGGGACAGAGCCTACGAGCAGTACTTC. Translated, it gives CASSERDRAYEQYF.